This T cell receptor (beta chain) was recovered during a study of T cell responses to AZD1222 COVID-19 vaccine. The assay was immunoSEQ multiplex PCR, and TCRdb's table has in-frame clones only and misses some. This sample has 130,000 to 150,000 clones, with 85% to 95% found just once. Germline assignment: CDR1 SQVTM and CDR2 ANQGSEA. The CDR3 contains 15 residues. Germline trimming cut 6 bases from V and 6 bases from J; bases unmatched to any gene: 13. The chain combines TRBV29-1 with TRBJ1-2; TRBD1 agrees at 10 bases. Sequencing was performed on peripheral blood, taken on day 0 of MenACWY control vaccination. The sequence came from an adult in good health. The CDR3 DNA sequence: TGCAGCGTCCAATCCCCCGACAGGGGGCAAGATGGCTACACCTTC. It translates to CSVQSPDRGQDGYTF.